The 17 T cell receptor beta chains in this list originate from one sample, sequenced in a study of cytomegalovirus exposure and HLA in healthy donors. TCRdb's copy holds only in-frame clones and misses some; the assay was immunoSEQ multiplex PCR. The sample has 55,000 to 70,000 clones, approximately 92% seen once. Sequences were obtained from PBMCs. The receptors were sampled from a man aged 18 to 35 in good health and CMV-seropositive.

The J gene is TRBJ2-1, the V gene TRBV7-9; 7 bases are shared with TRBD2. In germline, CDR1 is SEHNR, CDR2 FQNEAQ (reference sequence). The CDR3 runs 15 residues. V lost 0 bases, J lost 7 bases, and 6 bases stayed unmatched. CDR3 loop: CASSLAGGPRNEQFF. The CDR3, as DNA: TGTGCCAGCAGCTTAGCGGGAGGGCCTCGTAATGAGCAGTTCTTC. Combining the CDR3 with reference TRBV7-9 and TRBJ2-1 gives the whole variable domain DTGVSQNPRHKITKRGQNVTFRCDPISEHNRLYWYRQTLGQGPEFLTYFQNEAQLEKSRLLSDRFSAERPKGSFSTLEIQRTEQGDSAMYLCASSLAGGPRNEQFFGPGTRLTVL.

This clone was counted a few times. The chain links TRBV27 to TRBJ2-2, with 8 positions matching TRBD1. The junction had 12 bases not matched to a gene; V was cut back by 2 bases and J by 4 bases. Germline lookup yields CDR1 MNHEY and CDR2 SMNVEV (reference sequence). This CDR3 comprises 18 residues. DNA of the CDR3: TGTGCCAGCAGTTTACCCACCACCAGGGGGCGAGGCACCGGGGAGCTGTTTTTT. Translating it yields CASSLPTTRGRGTGELFF.

The chain combines TRBV4-1 with TRBJ2-3; possible D gene TRBD2, 5 bases. There are 14 residues in the CDR3. The germline V gene encodes CDR1 MGHRA and CDR2 YSYEKL. Trimming pared 5 bases from V and 1 base from J, leaving 10 bases between. In DNA form, the CDR3 reads TGCGCCAGCAGCGGACTTAGAGGCACAGATACGCAGTATTTT. This codes for CASSGLRGTDTQYF.

In its sample, this clone was seen once. The V call is TRBV6-4, the J call TRBJ1-2, with a tentative D call TRBD1 (6 bases). The V gene lost 6 bases and the J gene lost 3 bases, with 14 bases spanning the gap. CDR1 is MRHNA and CDR2 is SNTAGT in the germline V gene. There are 14 residues in the CDR3. The CDR3 loop reads CASRRGYVDYGYTF. The CDR3 coding sequence is TGTGCCAGCAGGAGGGGGTATGTAGACTATGGCTACACCTTC.

The V call is TRBV29-1, the J call TRBJ1-5; D remains unclear. Per the germline V gene, CDR1 is SQVTM and CDR2 is ANQGSEA. The CDR3 contains 13 residues. Trimming removed 4 bases at V and 5 bases at J, with 12 bases between. The CDR3 DNA reads as TGCAGCGTTGTTAGCGGGCAGGATCAGCCCCAGCATTTT. It specifies CSVVSGQDQPQHF.

The rearrangement joins TRBV5-1 to TRBJ1-4, with TRBD1 matching 8 bases. The ends lost 0 bases at V and 8 bases at J; junction bases unmatched: 3. The CDR3 totals 14 residues. Germline CDR1 and CDR2: SGHRS and YFSETQ. This CDR3 reads CASSLGSGGEKLFF. Written as DNA, the CDR3 is TGCGCCAGCAGCTTGGGTTCAGGGGGCGAAAAACTGTTTTTT.

The CDR3 loop is CASSLEAPRGEKLFF. In DNA, the CDR3 is TGTGCCAGCAGTTTGGAAGCCCCAAGGGGTGAAAAACTGTTTTTT. This rearrangement joins TRBV27 to TRBJ1-4, with D tentatively TRBD1 (5 bases). This CDR3 is 15 amino acids long. The germline V and J ends were trimmed by 3 bases and 7 bases, with 15 bases remaining between them. Germline V lookup: CDR1 MNHEY, CDR2 SMNVEV (reference sequence). Looking up the rest from reference TRBV27 and TRBJ1-4 gives the full variable domain: EAQVTQNPRYLITVTGKKLTVTCSQNMNHEYMSWYRQDPGLGLRQIYYSMNVEVTDKGDVPEGYKVSRKEKRNFPLILESPSPNQTSLYFCASSLEAPRGEKLFFGSGTQLSVL.

The chain recombines TRBV7-3 with TRBJ2-7; D gene ambiguous. The CDR3 has 13 residues. Germline V lookup: CDR1 SGHTA, CDR2 FQGTGA. Trimming stripped 2 bases from V and 3 bases from J, with 8 bases between. The CDR3 loop is CASSLWAGYEQYF. In DNA form, the CDR3 reads TGTGCCAGCAGCTTATGGGCAGGCTACGAGCAGTACTTC.

The CDR3 here is CASSMWVGDNIAKNIQYF. In DNA, the CDR3 is TGTGCCAGTAGTATGTGGGTCGGGGACAACATAGCCAAAAACATTCAGTACTTC. This chain joins TRBV19 and TRBJ2-4; tentative D call: TRBD1 (6 bases). This CDR3 spans 18 amino acids. The V gene lost 3 bases and the J gene lost 0 bases, with 18 bases spanning the gap. Per the germline V gene, CDR1 is LNHDA and CDR2 is SQIVND (reference sequence).

The chain couples TRBV19 to TRBJ1-5; D is ambiguous. The CDR3 spans 14 residues. The germline CDR1 and CDR2 sequences are LNHDA and SQIVND (reference sequence). V was trimmed by 3 bases and J by 4 bases, leaving 10 bases between them. CDR3 nucleotides: TGTGCCAGTAGTATCTTAGAGGCTAATCAGCCCCAGCATTTT. Translation gives CASSILEANQPQHF.

V and J are TRBV6-4 and TRBJ2-1; the D is unclear. V lost 2 bases, J lost 5 bases, and 7 bases lay in between. Looked up from germline, CDR1 is MRHNA and CDR2 is SNTAGT. This CDR3 has 13 amino acids. Here the CDR3 reads CASSDGPHNEQFF. The CDR3 DNA reads as TGTGCCAGCAGTGACGGGCCCCACAATGAGCAGTTCTTC.

The CDR3 reads CSVADLQAEAFF. CDR3 coding DNA: TGCAGCGTCGCCGACCTCCAGGCTGAAGCTTTCTTT. V and J are TRBV29-1 and TRBJ1-1, with D hard to call. Deletions cut 6 bases from V and 6 bases from J, with 14 bases between. The CDR3 has 12 residues. Germline V CDR1 and CDR2: SQVTM, ANQGSEA.

V and J are TRBV5-1 and TRBJ1-1; 7 positions agree with TRBD1. The trim removed 4 bases at V and 1 base at J, leaving 4 bases unmatched. Looked up from germline, CDR1 is SGHRS and CDR2 is YFSETQ. The CDR3 has 14 amino acids. CDR3 nucleotides: TGCGCCAGCAGCCCCGGGACAGCGAACACTGAAGCTTTCTTT. The encoded protein is CASSPGTANTEAFF.

The chain recombines TRBV6-1 with TRBJ1-5, with unresolved D. CDR3 size: 13 residues. Trimming left V 1 base short and J 4 bases short, with 5 bases between. Germline loops: CDR1 MNHNS, CDR2 SASEGT. The CDR3 spells CASSEVANQPQHF. In DNA form, the CDR3 reads TGTGCCAGCAGTGAAGTAGCTAATCAGCCCCAGCATTTT.

The chain recombines TRBV2 with TRBJ2-7; 9 nucleotides match TRBD2. The CDR3 is 14 amino acids. The V gene's germline CDR1 is SNHLY and CDR2 FYNNEI. V lost 7 bases, J lost 7 bases, and 11 bases stayed unmatched. The CDR3 region has the DNA TGTGCCAGCATCGGCCCGCGGCGGGGGGGGGAGCAGTACTTC. This gives the protein CASIGPRRGGEQYF. The whole variable domain, remainder taken from reference TRBV2 and TRBJ2-7, is EPEVTQTPSHQVTQMGQEVILRCVPISNHLYFYWYRQILGQKVEFLVSFYNNEISEKSEIFDDQFSVERPDGSNFTLKIRSTKLEDSAMYFCASIGPRRGGEQYFGPGTRLTVT.

Here the CDR3 reads CACNTGGRTDTQYF. The CDR3 nucleotides are TGCGCCTGCAATACAGGGGGCAGAACAGATACGCAGTATTTT. The chain recombines TRBV5-1 with TRBJ2-3, with 9 bases identical to TRBD1. Germline trimming cut 10 bases from V and 3 bases from J; bases unmatched to any gene: 9. The CDR3 runs 14 residues. Germline V gene sequence: CDR1 SGHRS, CDR2 YFSETQ.

V is TRBV27 and J is TRBJ2-2; TRBD1 agrees at 7 bases. With 5 bases clipped from V and 3 bases from J, the junction kept 3 bases outside the gene matches. Germline V gene lookup returns CDR1 MNHEY and CDR2 SMNVEV (reference sequence). The CDR3 consists of 14 residues. The CDR3 sequence is CASSHGTDTGELFF. The CDR3 DNA reads TGTGCCAGCAGTCACGGGACAGACACCGGGGAGCTGTTTTTT.